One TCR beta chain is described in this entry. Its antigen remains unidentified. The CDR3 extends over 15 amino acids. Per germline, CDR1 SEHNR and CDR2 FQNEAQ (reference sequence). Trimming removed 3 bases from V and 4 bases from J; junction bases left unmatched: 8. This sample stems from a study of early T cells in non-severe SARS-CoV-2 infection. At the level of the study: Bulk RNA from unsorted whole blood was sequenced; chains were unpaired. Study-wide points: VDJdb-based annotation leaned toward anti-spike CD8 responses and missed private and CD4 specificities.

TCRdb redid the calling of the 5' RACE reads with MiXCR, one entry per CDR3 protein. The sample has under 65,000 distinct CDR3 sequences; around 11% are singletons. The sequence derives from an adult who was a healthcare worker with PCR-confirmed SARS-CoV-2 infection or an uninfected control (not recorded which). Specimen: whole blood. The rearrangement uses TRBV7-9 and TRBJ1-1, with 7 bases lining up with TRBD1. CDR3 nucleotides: TGTGCCAGCAGCTTGGCTCGGAGGGGGCCCACTGAAGCTTTCTTT. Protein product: CASSLARRGPTEAFF.